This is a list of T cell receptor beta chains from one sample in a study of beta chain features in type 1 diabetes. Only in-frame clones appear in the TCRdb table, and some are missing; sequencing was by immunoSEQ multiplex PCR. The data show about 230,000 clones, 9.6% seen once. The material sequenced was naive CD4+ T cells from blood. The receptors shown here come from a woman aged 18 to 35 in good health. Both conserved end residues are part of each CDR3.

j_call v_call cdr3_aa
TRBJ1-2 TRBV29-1 CSVKGQGAPPGYGYTF
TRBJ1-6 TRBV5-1 CASSSGGASPLHF
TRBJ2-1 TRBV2 CASREDRVEQFF
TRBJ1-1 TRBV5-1 CASSLIVSGGGEAFF
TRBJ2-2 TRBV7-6 CASSPRMLHTGELFF
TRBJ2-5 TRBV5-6 CASSRGPPGEQYF
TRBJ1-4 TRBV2 CASRGQTTNEKLFF
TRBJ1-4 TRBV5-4 CASSLSADRGVEKLFF
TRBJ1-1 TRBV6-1 CASNLKGRFGEAFF
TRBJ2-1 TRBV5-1 CASSLDGTGGYNEQFF
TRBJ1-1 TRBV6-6 CASSKYGQPGTEAFF
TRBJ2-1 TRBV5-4 CASRSGIYNEQFF
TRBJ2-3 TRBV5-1 CASSLGTVLADTQYF
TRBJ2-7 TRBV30 CAWSGTGFRYEQYF
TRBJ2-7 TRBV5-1 CASRRTGTSGTRGNSYEQYF
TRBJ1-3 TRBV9 CASSPKTGYFGNTIYF
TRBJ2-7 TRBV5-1 CASSSAAGVNGEQYF
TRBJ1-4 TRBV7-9 CASSLFGRKLFF
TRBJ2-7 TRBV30 CAWRAPGQGTVGLAEQYF
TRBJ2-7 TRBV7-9 CASSLVLNSGSSYEQYF
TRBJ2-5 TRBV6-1 CASSADRVEETQYF
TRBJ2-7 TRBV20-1 CSARDRVNQYF
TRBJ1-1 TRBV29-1 CSVVTGGNTEAFF
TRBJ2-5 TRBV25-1 CASSESLAGVETQYF
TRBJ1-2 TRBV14 CASSQPTGYGYTF
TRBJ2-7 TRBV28 CAWGLAGDEQYF
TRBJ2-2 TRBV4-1 CASSQGLARGTGELFF
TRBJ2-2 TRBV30 CAWSLNTGELFF
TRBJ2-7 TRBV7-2 CASSLAQGVGYEQYF